The 30 T cell receptor beta chains below all came from one sample that was sequenced in a study of T cell changes during pregnancy in multiple sclerosis. Here immunoSEQ multiplex PCR was the method, and the copy in TCRdb shows in-frame clones only, minus some. Of tens of thousands of clones listed, roughly nine tenths are singletons. The sample consisted of CD4+ T cells from peripheral blood mononuclear cells, taken in the third trimester of pregnancy. The receptors derive from a female donor in good health, enrolled as a control in a pregnancy study.

The rearrangement uses TRBV5-1 and TRBJ1-1; possibly TRBD1 for D (5 bases). This CDR3 has 15 residues. CDR1 SGHRS and CDR2 YFSETQ come from the germline V gene. The ends were cut back, 3 bases at V and 2 bases at J, with 14 bases in the middle. The CDR3 nucleotides read TGCGCCAGCAGCTCTCCGCGGGACTTAAACACTGAAGCTTTCTTT. Residues: CASSSPRDLNTEAFF.

Notes on this clone: Other DNA sequences from this sample encode an identical CDR3 as well. The chain employs TRBV4-3 and TRBJ2-1; D not resolved. The CDR3 runs 14 residues. V lost 0 bases, J lost 6 bases, and 9 bases lay in between. CDR1 LGHNA and CDR2 YSLEER come from the germline V gene. The chain's CDR3 is CASSQDTASNEQFF. In nucleotides, the CDR3 is TGCGCCAGCAGCCAAGATACAGCCAGCAATGAGCAGTTCTTC.

The CDR3 loop is CATSSRSVGGYTYF. The DNA of the CDR3 is TGTGCCACCAGCTCTAGGTCGGTAGGGGGCTATACATACTTC. The chain carries TRBV15 and TRBJ2-4, with 7 positions matching TRBD1. The V gene's germline CDR1 is LNHNV and CDR2 YYDKDF (reference sequence). The ends lost 5 bases at V and 16 bases at J; junction bases unmatched: 17. This CDR3 has 14 residues.

This chain links TRBV19 with TRBJ1-2, with D maybe TRBD1 (5 bases). This CDR3 spans 15 amino acids. V lost 9 bases to trimming and J lost 4 bases, with 21 bases between them. Looked up from germline, CDR1 is LNHDA and CDR2 is SQIVND (reference sequence). CDR3 bases: TGTGCCAGCCAAGACGTACGGGGACTTAGCTATGGCTACACCTTC. This gives the protein CASQDVRGLSYGYTF.

The rearrangement joins TRBV27 to TRBJ2-1; D might be TRBD1 (8 bases). The CDR3 spans 19 residues. CDR1 is MNHEY and CDR2 is SMNVEV in the germline V gene (reference sequence). Trimming cost V 3 bases and J 9 bases, with 30 bases left between them. The DNA of the CDR3 is TGTGCCAGCAGTTTGCTTCGGGACAGGTTAGGGAGGGGATTAAGTGAGCAGTTCTTC. Amino acids: CASSLLRDRLGRGLSEQFF.

The gene calls are TRBV6-5 and TRBJ1-5; 10 nucleotides line up with TRBD1. V dropped 2 bases and J dropped 9; count of bases not matched to a gene: 7. The CDR3 is 15 amino acids. Germline V gene data show CDR1 as MNHEY and CDR2 as SVGAGI. The CDR3 reads CASSYAPGQGMPQHF. The CDR3 DNA sequence: TGTGCCAGCAGTTACGCTCCGGGACAGGGGATGCCCCAGCATTTT.

The chain joins TRBV30 to TRBJ2-7; 11 nucleotides align to TRBD2. The CDR3 is 14 amino acids. The germline gives CDR1 GTSNPN, CDR2 SVGIG (reference sequence). The V gene end was trimmed by 4 bases and the J gene end by 5 bases; junction bases not matched to a gene: 7. The CDR3 sequence: CAWTLTSGVHEQYF. CDR3 nucleotide sequence: TGTGCCTGGACCCTGACTAGCGGGGTCCACGAGCAGTACTTC.

This sequence joins TRBV7-2 and TRBJ2-5; TRBD1 is a possible D gene (7 bases). The length of the CDR3 is 14 residues. Trimming took 3 bases from V and 5 from J, leaving 13 bases between them. Per the germline V gene, CDR1 is SGHTA and CDR2 is FQGNSA. CDR3 protein: CASSFSGGTETQYF. The CDR3 DNA reads as TGTGCCAGCAGCTTTTCAGGGGGGACGGAGACCCAGTACTTC. The full variable domain, its missing parts supplied by reference TRBV7-2 and TRBJ2-5, is GAGVSQSPSNKVTEKGKDVELRCDPISGHTALYWYRQSLGQGLEFLIYFQGNSAPDKSGLPSDRFSAERTGGSVSTLTIQRTQQEDSAVYLCASSFSGGTETQYFGPGTRLLVL.

V usage is TRBV11-1 and J usage is TRBJ2-1, with 12 bases aligning to TRBD2. Trimming took 5 bases from V and 2 from J; bases not matched to a gene: 7. From germline, CDR1 is SGHAT and CDR2 FQDESV (reference sequence). This CDR3 has 17 amino acids. CDR3 bases: TGTGCCAGCAGCGCCCGGACTAGCGGGGACGCCTACAATGAGCAGTTCTTC. Its protein is CASSARTSGDAYNEQFF.

The V and J genes are TRBV19 and TRBJ2-5, with 11 bases aligning to TRBD2. The CDR3 has 16 amino acids. The germline V gene encodes CDR1 LNHDA and CDR2 SQIVND (reference sequence). The V gene end was trimmed by 5 bases and the J gene end by 1 base; junction bases not matched to a gene: 6. The CDR3 DNA is TGTGCCAGTAGTCCAGGGACTAGCGGTTCCCAAGAGACCCAGTACTTC. Translated: CASSPGTSGSQETQYF.

The rearrangement joins TRBV25-1 to TRBJ1-2; weak D call: TRBD1 (5 bases). From germline, CDR1 is MGHDK and CDR2 SYGVNS. CDR3 length: 15 residues. Trimming shortened V by 4 bases and J by 9 bases, and 21 bases separated the two germline ends. CDR3 coding DNA: TGTGCCAGCAGTGGCCGGGGGGGGAGTACCATCCGCTACACCTTC. It is translated as CASSGRGGSTIRYTF.

This sequence joins TRBV19 and TRBJ1-5, with TRBD1 matching 9 bases. CDR3 length equals 17 residues. Germline V gene sequence: CDR1 LNHDA, CDR2 SQIVND (reference sequence). Trimming removed 4 bases from V and 4 bases from J; junction bases left unmatched: 11. CDR3 DNA: TGTGCCAGTAGTACCTACCGCGGGACAGGGATTAATCAGCCCCAGCATTTT. It specifies CASSTYRGTGINQPQHF.

This chain connects TRBV30 to TRBJ1-5, with a tentative D call TRBD1 (5 bases). Trimming removed 3 bases at V and 3 bases at J, with 12 bases between. Germline V gives CDR1 GTSNPN, CDR2 SVGIG (reference sequence). This CDR3 is 14 amino acids long. The CDR3 protein is CAWRIQGYNQPQHF. CDR3 DNA: TGTGCCTGGAGAATCCAGGGCTACAATCAGCCCCAGCATTTT. The variable domain in full, completed from reference TRBV30 and TRBJ1-5, reads SQTIHQWPATLVQPVGSPLSLECTVEGTSNPNLYWYRQAAGRGLQLLFYSVGIGQISSEVPQNLSASRPQDRQFILSSKKLLLSDSGFYLCAWRIQGYNQPQHFGDGTRLSIL.

This sequence joins TRBV9 and TRBJ1-6, with a weak D call TRBD1 (5 bases). Germline lookup yields CDR1 SGDLS and CDR2 YYNGEE. CDR3 length equals 16 residues. Trimming left V 4 bases short and J 5 bases short, with 16 bases between. The CDR3 sequence: CASSPLGGINNSPLHF. In nucleotides, the CDR3 is TGTGCCAGCAGCCCCTTGGGGGGAATAAATAATTCACCCCTCCACTTT.

This clone was seen only once. J is TRBJ1-2 and V is TRBV18; a weak D match, TRBD1 (6 bases). The CDR3 contains 15 residues. Germline lookup yields CDR1 KGHSH and CDR2 LQKENI. Trimming stripped 2 bases from V and 5 bases from J, with 15 bases between. In DNA, the CDR3 is TGTGCCAGCTCACCAGAGGACAGAGTGCGATATGGCTACACCTTC. Amino acid sequence: CASSPEDRVRYGYTF.

The rearrangement uses TRBV7-2 and TRBJ1-6, with 7 bases lining up with TRBD1. Germline CDR1 SGHTA, CDR2 FQGNSA. This CDR3 comprises 17 residues. Trimming at V came to 4 bases and at J to 3 bases, leaving 9 bases not matched to a gene. The DNA for the CDR3 is TGTGCCAGCAGCTCCACCGCGGGACAGCACTATAATTCACCCCTCCACTTT. As protein: CASSSTAGQHYNSPLHF.

J is TRBJ1-1 and V is TRBV2; D ambiguous. Trimming took off 6 bases at V and 1 base at J, with 9 bases between the two ends. CDR1 is SNHLY, CDR2 FYNNEI, per germline. The CDR3 extends over 13 amino acids. This CDR3 is CASSTNRNTEAFF. CDR3 nucleotide sequence: TGTGCCAGCAGCACGAACAGGAACACTGAAGCTTTCTTT.

The V gene is TRBV10-2, the J gene TRBJ2-7; 9 positions agree with TRBD1. The CDR3 runs 18 residues. The V and J ends lost 7 bases and 0 bases, in that order; junction bases with no gene match: 16. The germline V gene has CDR1 WSHSY and CDR2 SAAADI. The CDR3, as DNA: TGCGCCAGCAATGCTGACAGGGGGGAACAATTTTTCTCCTACGAGCAGTACTTC. Protein product: CASNADRGEQFFSYEQYF.

The chain combines TRBV29-1 with TRBJ1-1; D remains ambiguous. Germline CDR1 reads SQVTM; CDR2 reads ANQGSEA. Trimming took 8 bases from V and 0 from J, leaving 13 bases between them. CDR3 size: 13 residues. Here the CDR3 DNA reads TGCAGCCCGCGTTTAGCACTGAACACTGAAGCTTTCTTT. The encoded protein is CSPRLALNTEAFF.

This clone is a singleton in its sample. CDR3: CASSFGGRTHSYEQYF. The CDR3 bases are TGTGCCAGCAGTTTCGGGGGACGGACTCACTCCTACGAGCAGTACTTC. The V gene is TRBV6-6, the J gene TRBJ2-7; the D gene is possibly TRBD2 (6 bases). The CDR3 contains 16 residues. The V gene's germline CDR1 is MNHNY and CDR2 SVGAGI (reference sequence). Trimming took 4 bases from V and 0 from J, leaving 16 bases between them.

This chain connects TRBV29-1 to TRBJ2-2, with 8 nucleotides matching TRBD1. CDR3 size: 16 residues. CDR1 and CDR2 (germline): SQVTM, ANQGSEA. V gave up 0 bases and J gave up 5 bases; unmatched junction bases: 8. This CDR3 reads CSVEDLETGVTGELFF. CDR3 nucleotide sequence: TGCAGCGTTGAAGATTTAGAGACAGGGGTAACCGGGGAGCTGTTTTTT.

This clone was observed a single time. This chain joins TRBV29-1 and TRBJ1-2, with 11 bases matching TRBD1. Germline loops: CDR1 SQVTM, CDR2 ANQGSEA. The CDR3 consists of 12 residues. With 6 bases clipped from V and 5 bases from J, the junction kept 2 bases outside the gene matches. In nucleotides, the CDR3 is TGCAGCGTGGACAGGGGGCAGTATGGCTACACCTTC. The encoded protein is CSVDRGQYGYTF.

The chain is built from TRBV6-1 and TRBJ2-7, with 11 bases that match TRBD1. Trimming took 7 bases from V and 6 from J; bases not matched to a gene: 8. The germline V gene encodes CDR1 MNHNS and CDR2 SASEGT. The CDR3 contains 14 residues. The CDR3 DNA sequence: TGTGCCAGCATTCCGGGGGGACAGGGGGTCGAGCAGTACTTC. It is translated as CASIPGGQGVEQYF.

The V gene is TRBV18, the J gene TRBJ2-7; tentatively, D is TRBD1 (6 bases). Germline CDR1 reads KGHSH; CDR2 reads LQKENI. Trimming stripped 5 bases from V and 6 bases from J, with 17 bases between. The CDR3 length is 14 residues. The CDR3 DNA reads TGTGCCAGCTCATCGGAAACAGGGTTGAGCGAGCAGTACTTC. Residues: CASSSETGLSEQYF.

Only one count was recorded for this clone. V gene TRBV4-2 combines with J gene TRBJ1-3; D not resolved. The CDR3 contains 16 residues. The germline V gene has CDR1 LGHNA and CDR2 YNFKEQ. With 0 bases removed from V and 0 bases from J, the gap between germline ends came to 9 bases. The CDR3 region has the DNA TGTGCCAGCAGCCAAGAAGAGGCGCCCTCTGGAAACACCATATATTTT. It is translated as CASSQEEAPSGNTIYF.

The V call is TRBV7-2, the J call TRBJ2-7, with 8 bases that match TRBD2. The V gene end was trimmed by 3 bases and the J gene end by 3 bases; junction bases not matched to a gene: 4. This CDR3 is 14 amino acids long. Germline V lookup: CDR1 SGHTA, CDR2 FQGNSA. The CDR3 region is CASSFSGSIYEQYF. The CDR3 DNA follows: TGTGCCAGCAGCTTCAGCGGGAGTATCTACGAGCAGTACTTC.

The chain carries TRBV11-2 and TRBJ2-7; 9 positions match TRBD2. CDR3 length: 15 residues. The germline V gene has CDR1 SGHAT and CDR2 FQNNGV. V lost 5 bases and J lost 2; bases outside the gene matches: 7. The CDR3 region is CASSQIAGATYEQYF. The CDR3 region has the DNA TGTGCCAGCAGCCAGATAGCGGGGGCCACCTACGAGCAGTACTTC.

This clone is a singleton in its sample. This chain connects TRBV5-6 to TRBJ2-7; D may be TRBD1 (6 bases). Germline CDR1 is SGHDT and CDR2 is YYEEEE. Trimming removed 1 base at V and 5 bases at J, with 13 bases between. CDR3 length equals 14 residues. CDR3 protein: CASSLRQGWDEQYF. The CDR3 DNA is TGTGCCAGCAGCTTGCGCCAGGGGTGGGACGAGCAGTACTTC. Supplemented by reference TRBV5-6 and TRBJ2-7, the full variable domain reads DAGVTQSPTHLIKTRGQQVTLRCSPKSGHDTVSWYQQALGQGPQFIFQYYEEEERQRGNFPDRFSGHQFPNYSSELNVNALLLGDSALYLCASSLRQGWDEQYFGPGTRLTVT.

The chain recombines TRBV7-2 with TRBJ1-5; D is ambiguous. Trimming shortened V by 4 bases and J by 7 bases, and 14 bases separated the two germline ends. CDR1 SGHTA and CDR2 FQGNSA come from the germline V gene. The CDR3 sequence is 14 residues long. This CDR3 reads CASSSSGSWQPQHF. The CDR3 DNA sequence: TGTGCCAGCAGCTCCTCGGGGAGTTGGCAGCCCCAGCATTTT.

This clone has only a few counts. V gene TRBV6-1 combines with J gene TRBJ1-2; D is ambiguous. The CDR3 sequence is 17 residues long. Germline assignment: CDR1 MNHNS and CDR2 SASEGT. V shed 1 base and J shed 3 bases, with 18 bases lying between them. This chain's CDR3 is CASSEGLAFPLDYGYTF. The CDR3, as DNA: TGTGCCAGCAGTGAAGGGCTCGCATTCCCATTGGACTATGGCTACACCTTC.